These T cell receptor beta chains were read from a single sample in a study of T-cell reconstitution after alpha-beta-depleted transplantation in children. A single record per CDR3 protein comes from TCRdb applying MiXCR to the PCR reads. The sample shows approximately 800,000 distinct CDR3 sequences, 16% of them seen only once. This material consisted of PBMCs, mostly from graft donor cells, taken 360 days after TCRalphabeta/CD19-depleted stem cell transplant. The receptors were gathered from a male patient younger than 18 who had a stem cell transplant for acute lymphoblastic leukemia, so the T cells may come from the graft donor. The CDR3 runs from the conserved cysteine through the conserved F or W. The D gene is left open where the match is weak. A clone size is listed for some rows: how often the clone was seen (once, few, many), or a class if it is expanded.

j_call d_call v_call clone_size cdr3_aa cdr3_nt
TRBJ2-5 TRBD2 TRBV27 - CASSFSGSWIETQYF TGTGCCAGCAGTTTTAGCGGGAGTTGGATTGAGACCCAGTACTTC
TRBJ2-7 TRBD1 TRBV18 - CASSRGTGVVDLSYEQYF TGTGCCAGCTCCCGAGGGACAGGGGTGGTAGACTTATCCTACGAGCAGTACTTC
TRBJ1-4 TRBD1 TRBV4-1 - CASSQDGTGHEKLFF TGCGCCAGCAGCCAAGACGGGACAGGGCATGAAAAACTGTTTTTT
TRBJ1-1 - TRBV18 - CASSPRPANTEAFF TGTGCCAGCTCACCACGGCCGGCGAACACTGAAGCTTTCTTT
TRBJ1-1 - TRBV5-1 few CASSLGHNRVGGTEAFF TGCGCCAGCAGCTTGGGCCACAACAGGGTTGGCGGCACTGAAGCTTTCTTT
TRBJ2-7 - TRBV7-2 - CASSLWGTPYEQYF TGTGCCAGCAGCTTATGGGGGACCCCCTACGAGCAGTACTTC
TRBJ1-1 - TRBV10-1 few CASSLQGKNTEAFF TGCGCCAGCAGCCTACAGGGAAAGAACACTGAAGCTTTCTTT
TRBJ2-7 - TRBV27 - CASSPQAHPNGGEQYF TGTGCCAGCAGTCCCCAGGCCCATCCAAATGGGGGCGAGCAGTACTTC
TRBJ1-1 - TRBV5-1 - CASSLGETGNTEAFF TGCGCCAGCAGCTTGGGCGAGACAGGGAACACTGAAGCTTTCTTT
TRBJ2-2 TRBD2 TRBV10-3 few CAIRRGLADTGELFF TGTGCCATCAGACGGGGACTAGCGGATACCGGGGAGCTGTTTTTT
TRBJ1-6 - TRBV6-1 few CASRETGIRVSPLHF TGTGCCAGCAGAGAAACAGGGATACGCGTTTCACCCCTCCACTTT
TRBJ1-2 TRBD1 TRBV5-1 few CASRPPLPYGTAINYGYTF TGCGCCAGCAGGCCCCCCCTTCCGTATGGGACAGCAATTAACTATGGCTACACCTTC
TRBJ2-7 - TRBV15 few CATSPRGRNYEQYF TGTGCCACCAGCCCTCGGGGTAGAAACTACGAGCAGTACTTC
TRBJ2-7 - TRBV25-1 - CASSEWGSNYEQYF TGTGCCAGCAGTGAATGGGGCAGCAACTACGAGCAGTACTTC
TRBJ2-7 - TRBV6-2/TRBV6-3 few CATTDYPTYEQYF TGTGCCACCACCGACTATCCAACCTACGAGCAGTACTTC
TRBJ2-7 TRBD2 TRBV27 many CASSLSAGGFYEQYF TGTGCCAGCAGTTTATCGGCGGGGGGGTTCTACGAGCAGTACTTC
TRBJ2-7 TRBD1 TRBV27 - CASSPGPPGTGLLGEQYF TGTGCCAGCAGCCCCGGACCCCCCGGGACAGGGCTATTGGGCGAGCAGTACTTC
TRBJ2-5 - TRBV6-2/TRBV6-3 - CAITRTDQETQYF TGTGCCATAACTAGGACGGACCAAGAGACCCAGTACTTC
TRBJ2-7 TRBD1 TRBV5-1 few CASSTMGQVPRYEQYF TGCGCCAGCAGTACGATGGGACAGGTCCCCCGGTACGAGCAGTACTTC
TRBJ1-2 - TRBV5-1 - CASSLVANSNYGYTF TGCGCCAGCAGCTTGGTTGCGAATTCGAACTATGGCTACACCTTC
TRBJ1-5 - TRBV20-1 many CSARDKQPRRQPQHF TGCAGTGCTAGAGATAAGCAGCCTAGGCGTCAGCCCCAGCATTTT
TRBJ2-1 TRBD2 TRBV5-6 - CASSWTSGMSGNEQFF TGTGCCAGCAGCTGGACTAGCGGGATGTCCGGGAATGAGCAGTTCTTC
TRBJ2-3 - TRBV11-3 - CASSPGTTGRDTQYF TGTGCCAGCAGCCCCGGGACAACCGGGAGGGATACGCAGTATTTT
TRBJ2-2 - TRBV27 many CASSFLTGELFF TGTGCCAGCAGTTTCTTAACCGGGGAGCTGTTTTTT
TRBJ2-2 - TRBV7-9 few CASSFRMENTGELFF TGTGCCAGCAGCTTCCGGATGGAGAACACCGGGGAGCTGTTTTTT
TRBJ1-2 - TRBV5-1 few CASSLVPQATNYGYTF TGCGCCAGCAGCTTGGTCCCCCAGGCCACTAACTATGGCTACACCTTC
TRBJ2-2 - TRBV4-1 few CASSQTDTGELFF TGCGCCAGCAGCCAAACAGACACCGGGGAGCTGTTTTTT
TRBJ2-3 TRBD2 TRBV10-1 few CASSLAEGVSTDTQYF TGCGCCAGCAGTCTAGCGGAGGGAGTCTCCACAGATACGCAGTATTTT
TRBJ2-3 TRBD2 TRBV4-1 - CASSQPRLAGGLITSTDTQYF TGCGCCAGCAGCCAACCCCGACTAGCGGGAGGCCTAATTACTAGCACAGATACGCAGTATTTT
TRBJ2-7 TRBD2 TRBV18 many CASSPPGGYEQYF TGTGCCAGCAGCCCCCCGGGGGGCTACGAGCAGTACTTC
TRBJ2-7 TRBD2 TRBV5-1 few CASSYVEILADSGEQYF TGCGCCAGCAGCTACGTTGAGATACTAGCGGACAGCGGAGAGCAGTACTTC
TRBJ2-5 - TRBV18 - CASSPGGVGYQETQYF TGTGCCAGCTCACCAGGTGGAGTCGGGTACCAAGAGACCCAGTACTTC
TRBJ1-1 - TRBV18 few CASSPSAGRRNTEAFF TGTGCCAGCTCACCATCGGCCGGACGGAGGAACACTGAAGCTTTCTTT
TRBJ2-4 - TRBV2 few CASRAQGPLNIQYF TGTGCCAGCAGGGCCCAGGGGCCTTTGAACATTCAGTACTTC
TRBJ2-1 - TRBV18 - CASSPPGVAAQYNEQFF TGTGCCAGCTCACCACCGGGCGTAGCGGCCCAATACAATGAGCAGTTCTTC
TRBJ2-1 - TRBV7-8 few CASSLVGNLYNEQFF TGTGCCAGCAGCTTAGTCGGTAACCTTTACAATGAGCAGTTCTTC
TRBJ2-7 - TRBV15 few CATSRGSSVSSYEQYF TGTGCCACCAGCAGAGGAAGTAGCGTGAGCTCCTACGAGCAGTACTTC
TRBJ2-2 - TRBV11-2 - CASSLDGRATGELFF TGTGCCAGCAGCTTAGACGGAAGGGCCACCGGGGAGCTGTTTTTT
TRBJ2-7 - TRBV6-5 - CASSYLGGSYEQYF TGTGCCAGCAGTTACTTGGGGGGCTCCTACGAGCAGTACTTC
TRBJ2-1 - TRBV2 - CASSEFWRFRSYNEQFF TGTGCCAGCAGTGAATTTTGGAGGTTTCGGTCCTACAATGAGCAGTTCTTC
TRBJ2-2 - TRBV9 few CASSVMGYSTGELFF TGTGCCAGCAGCGTAATGGGGTACAGCACCGGGGAGCTGTTTTTT
TRBJ2-3 TRBD2 TRBV9 - CASSTSGTSRTDTQYF TGTGCCAGCAGCACCAGCGGGACTAGCCGGACAGATACGCAGTATTTT
TRBJ2-7 TRBD2 TRBV23-1 - CASSQGPLAGVRYEQYF TGCGCCAGCAGTCAAGGCCCCCTAGCGGGAGTTAGGTACGAGCAGTACTTC
TRBJ2-1 TRBD1 TRBV20-1 few CSAGGQGALDEQFF TGCAGTGCTGGAGGACAGGGGGCCCTGGATGAGCAGTTCTTC
TRBJ2-5 TRBD2 TRBV12-3/TRBV12-4 - CASSFRLAGGEAQYF TGTGCCAGCAGTTTTAGGCTAGCGGGAGGAGAGGCCCAGTACTTC
TRBJ1-5 - TRBV4-1 few CASSRAALDGSNQPQHF TGCGCCAGCAGCCGGGCGGCTTTAGACGGTAGCAATCAGCCCCAGCATTTT
TRBJ2-1 - TRBV3-1 - CASSLGSAGNNEQFF TGTGCCAGCAGCCTCGGGTCGGCAGGAAACAATGAGCAGTTCTTC
TRBJ2-1 - TRBV4-2 few CASSQDHGNYNEQFF TGTGCCAGCAGCCAAGATCACGGGAATTACAATGAGCAGTTCTTC
TRBJ2-1 TRBD2 TRBV18 few CASSLWTSGRREQFF TGTGCCAGCTCACTATGGACTAGCGGGAGAAGGGAGCAGTTCTTC
TRBJ2-2 - TRBV24-1 few CATIGSSDTGELFF TGTGCCACCATAGGTAGTAGCGACACCGGGGAGCTGTTTTTT
TRBJ1-3 - TRBV27 many CASSTQTSGNTIYF TGTGCCAGCAGTACCCAGACCTCTGGAAACACCATATATTTT
TRBJ1-5 - TRBV27 - CASRVGAGLGNQPQHF TGTGCCAGCAGAGTGGGGGCAGGTTTGGGCAATCAGCCCCAGCATTTT
TRBJ2-7 - TRBV29-1 many CSVEEPTGRGEQYF TGCAGCGTTGAAGAGCCTACAGGACGGGGCGAGCAGTACTTC
TRBJ2-7 - TRBV7-2 few CASSALEGGYEQYF TGTGCCAGCAGCGCCCTGGAAGGGGGCTACGAGCAGTACTTC
TRBJ2-3 - TRBV12-3/TRBV12-4 - CASSLWGVRSTDTQYF TGTGCCAGCAGTTTGTGGGGAGTACGTAGCACAGATACGCAGTATTTT